A selection of T cell receptor beta chains follows, all from one sample in a study of T cells in Graves' hyperthyroidism and ophthalmopathy. MiXCR was run by TCRdb on the multiplex PCR reads, yielding one entry per CDR3 protein. The sample gives around 300,000 distinct CDR3 sequences, around 22% of which show up once; over 55% is in the top ten. Sequencing was performed on blood. The receptors come from a man aged 25 to 40 with Graves' ophthalmopathy. CDR3s include the opening cysteine and the closing phenylalanine or tryptophan. A D gene is named only where the DNA matches it firmly. Clone size is given for some rows only: seen once, a few or many times, or a class if the clone is expanded.

V gene: TRBV4-2
D gene: -
clone size: -
J gene: TRBJ1-2
CDR3 DNA: TGTGCCAGCAGCCAAGATAGGTCCCTCTATGGCTACACCTTC
CDR3 protein: CASSQDRSLYGYTF

V gene: TRBV11-2
D gene: -
clone size: -
J gene: TRBJ2-2
CDR3 DNA: TGTGCCAGCAGCCTAACTGAAAGGCACACCGGGGAGCTGTTTTTT
CDR3 protein: CASSLTERHTGELFF

V gene: TRBV30
D gene: TRBD2
clone size: many
J gene: TRBJ2-7
CDR3 DNA: TGTGCCTGGAGTGTCGGCGGGAGTCAAGAGCAGTACTTC
CDR3 protein: CAWSVGGSQEQYF

V gene: TRBV11-1
D gene: TRBD1
clone size: -
J gene: TRBJ1-1
CDR3 DNA: TGTGCCAGCAGCCCTCCGACAGGGACGAACACTGAAGCTTTCTTT
CDR3 protein: CASSPPTGTNTEAFF

V gene: TRBV6-1
D gene: TRBD2
clone size: -
J gene: TRBJ2-2
CDR3 DNA: TGTGCCAGCTTTCTTTCTAGCGGGAGGGAGAACACCGGGGAGCTGTTTTTT
CDR3 protein: CASFLSSGRENTGELFF

V gene: TRBV14
D gene: -
clone size: few
J gene: TRBJ1-1
CDR3 DNA: TGTGCCAGCAGCCAGAACAGGGCTAAGAACACTGAAGCTTTCTTT
CDR3 protein: CASSQNRAKNTEAFF

V gene: TRBV12-3/TRBV12-4
D gene: -
clone size: -
J gene: TRBJ2-5
CDR3 DNA: TGTGCCAGCAGTTTATATAATCGCCTGGGAACAGAGACCCAGTACTTC
CDR3 protein: CASSLYNRLGTETQYF

V gene: TRBV3-1
D gene: TRBD1
clone size: -
J gene: TRBJ2-1
CDR3 DNA: TGTGCCAGCAGCCAAGGTAGGGGGCCCTCCTACAATGAGCAGTTCTTC
CDR3 protein: CASSQGRGPSYNEQFF

V gene: TRBV18
D gene: TRBD1
clone size: -
J gene: TRBJ2-3
CDR3 DNA: TGTGCCAGCTCACCAGGACAGGCGGGCACAGATACGCAGTATTTT
CDR3 protein: CASSPGQAGTDTQYF

V gene: TRBV28
D gene: -
clone size: -
J gene: TRBJ1-1
CDR3 DNA: TGTGCCAGCAGTTTATGGGAGACTGAAGCTTTCTTT
CDR3 protein: CASSLWETEAFF

V gene: TRBV20-1
D gene: TRBD2
clone size: many
J gene: TRBJ2-1
CDR3 DNA: TGCAGTGCTCCCCTAAGTAGGGCGCTAGCGGGAGCCTACAATGAGCAGTTCTTC
CDR3 protein: CSAPLSRALAGAYNEQFF

V gene: TRBV6-2/TRBV6-3
D gene: -
clone size: -
J gene: TRBJ2-5
CDR3 DNA: TGTGCCAGCAGGGGCCTGAAAGAGACCCAGTACTTC
CDR3 protein: CASRGLKETQYF

V gene: TRBV2
D gene: -
clone size: -
J gene: TRBJ1-1
CDR3 DNA: TGTGCCAGCAGTGAGCGAGGGCAGGGCCGTCGGGTGAACACTGAAGCTTTCTTT
CDR3 protein: CASSERGQGRRVNTEAFF

V gene: TRBV12-3/TRBV12-4
D gene: TRBD1
clone size: few
J gene: TRBJ1-1
CDR3 DNA: TGTGCCAGCAGTATAAACAGGGGGCGCGGTGAAGCTTTCTTT
CDR3 protein: CASSINRGRGEAFF

V gene: TRBV19
D gene: -
clone size: few
J gene: TRBJ1-1
CDR3 DNA: TGTGCCAGTAGTATCGGACTTGCTAACACTGAAGCTTTCTTT
CDR3 protein: CASSIGLANTEAFF

V gene: TRBV18
D gene: -
clone size: -
J gene: TRBJ2-2
CDR3 DNA: TGTGCCAGCTCACCATCGACAGATCTCGGGGAGCTGTTTTTT
CDR3 protein: CASSPSTDLGELFF

V gene: TRBV20-1
D gene: TRBD2
clone size: many
J gene: TRBJ2-5
CDR3 DNA: TGCAGTGCTGGACGACTCGGACTAGCGGGAGCTGTGGAGACCCAGTACTTC
CDR3 protein: CSAGRLGLAGAVETQYF

V gene: TRBV12-3/TRBV12-4
D gene: TRBD1
clone size: -
J gene: TRBJ1-4
CDR3 DNA: TGTGCCAGCAGACCGACAGGGGAAAAACTGTTTTTT
CDR3 protein: CASRPTGEKLFF

V gene: TRBV5-1
D gene: -
clone size: many
J gene: TRBJ2-1
CDR3 DNA: TGCGCCAGCAGCTTTTACAATGAGCAGTTCTTC
CDR3 protein: CASSFYNEQFF

V gene: TRBV18
D gene: -
clone size: -
J gene: TRBJ1-2
CDR3 DNA: TGTGCCAGCTCACTAAACAGCAACTATGGCTACACCTTC
CDR3 protein: CASSLNSNYGYTF

V gene: TRBV29-1
D gene: TRBD1
clone size: -
J gene: TRBJ1-1
CDR3 DNA: TGCAGCGTTGGCGGTCAGGGGGGAGCTTTCTTT
CDR3 protein: CSVGGQGGAFF

V gene: TRBV7-9
D gene: -
clone size: few
J gene: TRBJ1-1
CDR3 DNA: TGTGCCAGCAGCCCGGCGGGGGCCCCTGAAGCTTTCTTT
CDR3 protein: CASSPAGAPEAFF

V gene: TRBV4-1
D gene: -
clone size: -
J gene: TRBJ2-1
CDR3 DNA: TGCGCCAGCAGGTCCACTACACGGAATGAGCAGTTCTTC
CDR3 protein: CASRSTTRNEQFF

V gene: TRBV20-1
D gene: TRBD1
clone size: many
J gene: TRBJ2-7
CDR3 DNA: TGCAGTGCATCCGGGACAGGGTTGTACGAGCAGTACTTC
CDR3 protein: CSASGTGLYEQYF

V gene: TRBV19
D gene: -
clone size: -
J gene: TRBJ2-3
CDR3 DNA: TGTGCCAGTAGGGGCCAGCAGACAGATACGCAGTATTTT
CDR3 protein: CASRGQQTDTQYF

V gene: TRBV5-6
D gene: -
clone size: many
J gene: TRBJ1-1
CDR3 DNA: TGTGCCAGCAGCTTGCCCGGGCAATTGGGGACTGAAGCTTTCTTT
CDR3 protein: CASSLPGQLGTEAFF

V gene: TRBV2
D gene: -
clone size: few
J gene: TRBJ2-2
CDR3 DNA: TGTGCCAGCAGTGAAATGGTCGGGCAGCTGTTTTTT
CDR3 protein: CASSEMVGQLFF

V gene: TRBV5-5
D gene: TRBD1
clone size: -
J gene: TRBJ2-6
CDR3 DNA: TGTGCCAGCAGCAAGACAGGGGATCTTGGGGCCAACGTCCTGACTTTC
CDR3 protein: CASSKTGDLGANVLTF

V gene: TRBV20-1
D gene: TRBD2
clone size: -
J gene: TRBJ2-5
CDR3 DNA: TGCAGTGCTAGAGGGCTTGGGCGGGAGGGGCGAGAGACCCAGTACTTC
CDR3 protein: CSARGLGREGRETQYF

V gene: TRBV7-2
D gene: TRBD1
clone size: many
J gene: TRBJ2-3
CDR3 DNA: TGTGCCAGCAGCCGACAGGGCGATGGGACAGATACGCAGTATTTT
CDR3 protein: CASSRQGDGTDTQYF

V gene: TRBV5-1
D gene: TRBD1
clone size: few
J gene: TRBJ2-5
CDR3 DNA: TGCGCCAGCAGCTTATACAGGGGGCTGGAGGAGACCCAGTACTTC
CDR3 protein: CASSLYRGLEETQYF

V gene: TRBV12-3/TRBV12-4
D gene: -
clone size: -
J gene: TRBJ1-4
CDR3 DNA: TGTGCCAGCAGTTCCACCAGAACTAATGAAAAACTGTTTTTT
CDR3 protein: CASSSTRTNEKLFF

V gene: TRBV11-3
D gene: -
clone size: -
J gene: TRBJ1-6
CDR3 DNA: TGTGCCAGCAGCTTTAGCTCCTATAATTCACCCCTCCACTTT
CDR3 protein: CASSFSSYNSPLHF

V gene: TRBV28
D gene: TRBD1
clone size: -
J gene: TRBJ1-3
CDR3 DNA: TGTGCCAGCACCCACAGGGGTTCGATCGGAAACACCATATATTTT
CDR3 protein: CASTHRGSIGNTIYF

V gene: TRBV10-1
D gene: -
clone size: -
J gene: TRBJ2-3
CDR3 DNA: TGCGCCAGCAGAGGAGGGAGGCCCACAGATACGCAGTATTTT
CDR3 protein: CASRGGRPTDTQYF

V gene: TRBV12-3/TRBV12-4
D gene: TRBD1
clone size: -
J gene: TRBJ1-5
CDR3 DNA: TGTGCCAGCAGTTTAGAGGGACAGAGTAGCAATCAGCCCCAGCATTTT
CDR3 protein: CASSLEGQSSNQPQHF

V gene: TRBV5-1
D gene: TRBD2
clone size: many
J gene: TRBJ2-7
CDR3 DNA: TGCGCCAGCAGGAGACTAGCGGGAGGGCTCAGCTCCTACGAGCAGTACTTC
CDR3 protein: CASRRLAGGLSSYEQYF

V gene: TRBV10-2
D gene: TRBD1
clone size: -
J gene: TRBJ2-7
CDR3 DNA: TGCGCCAGCAGTGACCTAGGACAGGCCGATTTGGCTTTGGGGCAGTACTTC
CDR3 protein: CASSDLGQADLALGQYF

V gene: TRBV12-3/TRBV12-4
D gene: -
clone size: many
J gene: TRBJ1-5
CDR3 DNA: TGTGCCAGCAGTTTAAGAATCCGTAGCAATCAGCCCCAGCATTTT
CDR3 protein: CASSLRIRSNQPQHF

V gene: TRBV19
D gene: -
clone size: many
J gene: TRBJ1-1
CDR3 DNA: TGTGCCAGTGGGAATCAGGGAGCCGTTACTGAAGCTTTCTTT
CDR3 protein: CASGNQGAVTEAFF

V gene: TRBV11-2
D gene: -
clone size: many
J gene: TRBJ1-5
CDR3 DNA: TGTGCCAGCAGCTTAGTAGATAGCAATCAGCCCCAGCATTTT
CDR3 protein: CASSLVDSNQPQHF

V gene: TRBV20-1
D gene: -
clone size: -
J gene: TRBJ2-3
CDR3 DNA: TGCAGTGCTAGGGCCCCCGGGAATACGCAGTATTTT
CDR3 protein: CSARAPGNTQYF

V gene: TRBV4-1
D gene: TRBD2
clone size: -
J gene: TRBJ2-3
CDR3 DNA: TGCGCCAGCAGCCGGGGACTAGTAGATACGCAGTATTTT
CDR3 protein: CASSRGLVDTQYF

V gene: TRBV20-1
D gene: TRBD2
clone size: -
J gene: TRBJ2-3
CDR3 DNA: TGCAGTGCGGAGAGGCTAGCGGACAGCACAGATACGCAGTATTTT
CDR3 protein: CSAERLADSTDTQYF

V gene: TRBV28
D gene: -
clone size: many
J gene: TRBJ2-7
CDR3 DNA: TGTGCCAGCAGTTTACCATCCGGGGCCCTACCCTACGAGCAGTACTTC
CDR3 protein: CASSLPSGALPYEQYF

V gene: TRBV12-3/TRBV12-4
D gene: -
clone size: many
J gene: TRBJ1-5
CDR3 DNA: TGTGCCAGCAGCGCATTCGACGCAGCGAATCAGCCCCAGCATTTT
CDR3 protein: CASSAFDAANQPQHF

V gene: TRBV2
D gene: TRBD1
clone size: -
J gene: TRBJ2-7
CDR3 DNA: TGTGCCGGAAGGGGACAGGGGACCTACAATGAGCAGTACTTC
CDR3 protein: CAGRGQGTYNEQYF